One and the same sample provided the 5 T cell receptor beta chains below, sequenced in a study of blood T cell repertoires in COVID-19. Clones were read by immunoSEQ multiplex PCR, and TCRdb kept only the in-frame ones, dropping some. The sample includes nearly 100,000 clones, less than 90% of them seen just once. Sequences were obtained from peripheral blood. These receptors were collected from a man older than 75 with acute or convalescent COVID-19.

The chain uses TRBV7-2 and TRBJ2-1, with a possible D match to TRBD2 (5 bases). This CDR3 comprises 14 residues. Trimming left V 1 base short and J 1 base short, with 5 bases between. Germline assignment: CDR1 SGHTA and CDR2 FQGNSA. CDR3 residues: CASSLERSYNEQFF. The CDR3 bases are TGTGCCAGCAGCTTAGAGCGGTCCTACAATGAGCAGTTCTTC.

CDR3 DNA sequence: TGTGCCAGCAGCAACTCAGGGACAGGGAAAAGGGAGAACACTGAAGCTTTCTTT. Encoded protein: CASSNSGTGKRENTEAFF. The J gene is TRBJ1-1, the V gene TRBV21-1; the table's D gene call, TRBD1, was not cross checked with the DNA. TRBV21-1 is assigned pseudogene status. The CDR3 has 18 residues.

This clone was counted only a few times. The chain has TRBV7-9 and TRBJ2-7, with TRBD2 identical over 10 bases. Unmatched junction bases numbered 4, after V lost 5 bases and J lost 0 bases. Germline V gene lookup returns CDR1 SEHNR and CDR2 FQNEAQ (reference sequence). This CDR3 contains 15 residues. This CDR3 reads CASSPSGSLSYEQYF. The CDR3 coding sequence is TGTGCCAGCAGCCCTAGCGGGAGCCTCTCCTACGAGCAGTACTTC.

This clone has just one count. The chain recombines TRBV3-1 (or the pseudogene TRBV3-2) with TRBJ2-5; 7 bases line up with TRBD1. This CDR3 contains 13 residues. V trimming: 1 base; J trimming: 7 bases; junction bases outside the gene matches: 3. CDR1 is LGHDT, CDR2 YNNKEL, per germline (reference sequence). As DNA, the CDR3 is TGTGCCAGCAGCCAAGGGACAGGAGGGACCCAGTACTTC. This codes for CASSQGTGGTQYF.

The sample holds one count of this clone. This rearrangement joins TRBV19 to TRBJ2-2, with 10 nucleotides matching TRBD2. With 9 bases clipped from V and 4 bases from J, the junction kept 2 bases outside the gene matches. This CDR3 has 13 amino acids. Germline assignment: CDR1 LNHDA and CDR2 SQIVND (reference sequence). CDR3 protein: CASRLAGTGELFF. In DNA, the CDR3 is TGTGCCAGCAGACTAGCGGGCACCGGGGAGCTGTTTTTT.